The clone carrying this TCR beta chain was seen a few times. Its antigen remains unknown. The data are from a study of CD8 T cells in ankylosing spondylitis. Whole-study findings and limits: Past studies reported some motif variants in reactive arthritis synovial fluid and blood. What appeared characteristic of ankylosing spondylitis blood was a TCR beta motif of several highly homologous variants.

Germline values: CDR1 SGHRS, CDR2 YFSETQ. V lost 0 bases and J 5 bases, leaving 14 bases between the germline ends. The CDR3 is 15 residues long. TCRdb called the 5' RACE reads again in MiXCR, with one record for every CDR3 protein. The data contain a few hundred thousand distinct CDR3 sequences, more than 9.5% of them singletons. Source material: blood, either unsorted or a sorted T cell fraction (not recorded which). V gene TRBV5-1 combines with J gene TRBJ2-5, with D maybe TRBD2 (5 bases). The source is a male donor with ankylosing spondylitis. CDR3 sequence: CASSLDRGFGETQYF. CDR3 nucleotide sequence: TGCGCCAGCAGCTTGGATCGGGGTTTTGGGGAGACCCAGTACTTC. Looking up the rest from reference TRBV5-1 and TRBJ2-5 gives the full variable domain: KAGVTQTPRYLIKTRGQQVTLSCSPISGHRSVSWYQQTPGQGLQFLFEYFSETQRNKGNFPGRFSGRQFSNSRSEMNVSTLELGDSALYLCASSLDRGFGETQYFGPGTRLLVL.